A selection of T cell receptor beta chains follows, all from one sample in a study of spatial heterogeneity in lung cancer. In TCRdb, the 5' RACE reads were re-called with MiXCR into one record per CDR3 protein. The sample records roughly 39,000 distinct CDR3 sequences, over 6.5% being singletons. The sequencing here drew on PBMCs, taken at surgery. These receptor sequences come from a female donor with early-stage non-small cell lung cancer. CDR3s include the opening cysteine and the closing phenylalanine or tryptophan. D genes are given only for firm matches. Some rows have no size entry. The others give once, few or many, or a class for an expanded clone.

V	size	D	J	DNA	CDR3
TRBV15	many	NA	TRBJ1-3	TGTGCCACCAGCAGGAAGGCCGGCGGCAGCTCTGGAAACACCATATATTTT	CATSRKAGGSSGNTIYF
TRBV19	few	NA	TRBJ2-1	TGTGCCAGTACCCCATCCCCGCAGGCCGCCACGCAGTTCTTC	CASTPSPQAATQFF
TRBV18	NA	NA	TRBJ2-2	TGTGCCAGCTCACTGGACACCCCGGGGACCGGGGAGCTGTTTTTT	CASSLDTPGTGELFF
TRBV10-1	many	NA	TRBJ2-3	TGCGCCAGCAGTGTCGACGGCACAGATACGCAGTATTTT	CASSVDGTDTQYF
TRBV7-2	many	NA	TRBJ1-4	TGTGCCAGCAGCCCGACACCTACTAATGAAAAACTGTTTTTT	CASSPTPTNEKLFF
TRBV7-8	NA	NA	TRBJ1-1	TGTGCCAGCAGCTCCGCGAACACTGAAGCTTTCTTT	CASSSANTEAFF
TRBV6-5	many	NA	TRBJ2-6	TGTGCCAGCAGTGTTGAAAGACCTGGGGCCAACGTCCTGACTTTC	CASSVERPGANVLTF
TRBV7-9	NA	NA	TRBJ2-7	TGTGCCAGCAGCATTCAGGGGTCCTCCTACGAGCAGTACTTC	CASSIQGSSYEQYF
TRBV5-1	NA	TRBD2	TRBJ2-2	TGCGCCAGCAAGGAGCGGGGCGGCACCGGGGAGCTGTTTTTT	CASKERGGTGELFF
TRBV7-3	many	NA	TRBJ2-7	TGTGCCAGCCCCTCCCCCCGGTCCTACCCGGGAGAGCAGTACTTC	CASPSPRSYPGEQYF
TRBV7-2	many	NA	TRBJ2-1	TGTGCCAGCAGCTTATCTCCGGGGTTTGAAGTCTTC	CASSLSPGFEVF
TRBV29-1	many	NA	TRBJ2-3	TGCAGCGTAACGCGGGACTTCGATAGCACAGATACGCAGTATTTT	CSVTRDFDSTDTQYF
TRBV5-1	many	NA	TRBJ2-1	TGCGCCAGCAGCTTTGCGGGCCCGAGCTCCTACAATGAGCAGTTCTTC	CASSFAGPSSYNEQFF
TRBV27	many	TRBD1	TRBJ1-2	TGTGCCAGCAGTTTATATCCAGGGGGAGTACAAGGCTATGGCTACACCTTC	CASSLYPGGVQGYGYTF
TRBV15	few	NA	TRBJ2-3	TGTGCCACCAGCAGAGACTGGGGGGTGGGCACAGATACGCAGTATTTT	CATSRDWGVGTDTQYF
TRBV7-9	many	TRBD1	TRBJ1-6	TGTGCCAGCAGCTTAGTCGGGACAGCGAATTCACCCCTCCACTTT	CASSLVGTANSPLHF
TRBV19	many	NA	TRBJ2-7	TGTGCCAGTAGCACCTTTGGGGTTAGCTCCTACGAGCAGTACTTC	CASSTFGVSSYEQYF
TRBV2	few	NA	TRBJ2-3	TGTGCCAGCAGTGAAACGGGAGATACGCAGTATTTT	CASSETGDTQYF
TRBV18	NA	TRBD1	TRBJ1-2	TGTGCCAGCTCACCCTTCCACGGGACAGGGGATGGCTACACCTTC	CASSPFHGTGDGYTF
TRBV7-2	many	NA	TRBJ2-1	TGTGCCAGCAGTCCTGGCATTCACAATGAGCAGTTCTTC	CASSPGIHNEQFF
TRBV6-2/TRBV6-3	many	NA	TRBJ2-5	TGTGCCAGCAGCCTACCGGACTACGATTGGGAAGAGACCCAGTACTTC	CASSLPDYDWEETQYF
TRBV29-1	many	NA	TRBJ2-7	TGCAGCGTTGAGAGGGCAGGGGATGCAGCCTACGAGCAGTACTTC	CSVERAGDAAYEQYF
TRBV28	many	TRBD2	TRBJ2-1	TGTGCCAGCAGTTTCGCGGGACTAGCGGGGGTCCGTGGATATGAGCAGTTCTTC	CASSFAGLAGVRGYEQFF
TRBV4-3	NA	NA	TRBJ2-4	TGCGCCAGCAGCCAAGATAGCAACGGAAACATTCAGTACTTC	CASSQDSNGNIQYF
TRBV20-1	NA	TRBD1	TRBJ1-5	TGCAGTGCTCTCGGACAGGGTGTGAGCAAGGATCAGCCCCAGCATTTT	CSALGQGVSKDQPQHF
TRBV5-1	many	NA	TRBJ2-1	TGCGCCAGCAGCTTGGATGGTAGCTCCTACAATGAGCAGTTCTTC	CASSLDGSSYNEQFF
TRBV5-6	few	NA	TRBJ1-1	TGTGCCAGCAGCTTACCACTCGGAAACACTGAAGCTTTCTTT	CASSLPLGNTEAFF
TRBV5-1	few	NA	TRBJ2-6	TGCGCCAGCAGCTTGGGAGGGACGGGGGCCAACGTCCTGACTTTC	CASSLGGTGANVLTF
TRBV6-5	few	NA	TRBJ1-2	TGTGCCAGCAGAGCGGTAGGGGTGGGCTATGGCTACACCTTC	CASRAVGVGYGYTF
TRBV21-1	few	NA	TRBJ2-6	TGTGCCAGCAGCAAAAAATCCCCTCCGAGACAGGGCTCTGGGGCCAACGTCCTGACTTTC	CASSKKSPPRQGSGANVLTF
TRBV20-1	many	TRBD1	TRBJ1-5	TGCAGTGCTAGAGAGACCGGACAGGCCACGGGGCCCCAGCATTTT	CSARETGQATGPQHF
TRBV27	few	TRBD2	TRBJ2-3	TGTGCCAGCAGCCGGACTAGCGGGTGGGGAGATACGCAGTATTTT	CASSRTSGWGDTQYF
TRBV25-1	many	NA	TRBJ2-7	TGTGCCAGCAGTCCCGCCGGGAACTCCTACGAGCAGTACTTC	CASSPAGNSYEQYF
TRBV28	many	NA	TRBJ2-7	TGTGCCAGCCTAGAGGGCTACGAGCAGTACTTC	CASLEGYEQYF
TRBV20-1	NA	NA	TRBJ2-3	TGCAGTGCGACTACCCTCGCGGGGGCCCGCACAGATACGCAGTATTTT	CSATTLAGARTDTQYF
TRBV13	many	TRBD1	TRBJ1-6	TGTGCCAGCAGTCGCCGGGACAGGGCCTCTTATAATTCACCCCTCCACTTT	CASSRRDRASYNSPLHF
TRBV28	many	TRBD1	TRBJ2-7	TGTGCCAGCCAACAGGGGTCCTACGAGCAGTACTTC	CASQQGSYEQYF
TRBV7-7	many	TRBD1	TRBJ2-5	TGTGCTAGCAGCTTGGCATTTGGGGACAGGGAGAAGACCCAGTACTTC	CASSLAFGDREKTQYF
TRBV6-1	NA	NA	TRBJ2-7	TGTGCCAGCAGTCCCGGGACCGCCAGCTCCTACGAGCAGTACTTC	CASSPGTASSYEQYF
TRBV5-1	NA	NA	TRBJ2-7	TGCGCCAGCAGCTCTAACAGGGTGCACGAGCAGTACTTC	CASSSNRVHEQYF
TRBV29-1	many	NA	TRBJ2-1	TGCAGCGTTGAATGGGACCTCTACAATGAGCAGTTCTTC	CSVEWDLYNEQFF
TRBV7-2	many	NA	TRBJ1-5	TGTGCCAGCAGCTTCGCGGGGCAGCCCCAGCATTTT	CASSFAGQPQHF
TRBV7-2	NA	NA	TRBJ2-3	TGTGCCAGCAGCCCCCCCTCTAGCACAGATACGCAGTATTTT	CASSPPSSTDTQYF
TRBV12-3/TRBV12-4	many	NA	TRBJ1-1	TGTGCCAGCAGCCGGGATTTGAACACTGAAGCTTTCTTT	CASSRDLNTEAFF
TRBV7-6	NA	NA	TRBJ1-5	TGTGCCAGCAGCTTAGTTCCTGATCAGCCCCAGCATTTT	CASSLVPDQPQHF